The sequence of this T cell receptor beta chain was determined in a study of identical twins. Trimming took 6 bases from V and 6 from J; bases not matched to a gene: 15. Germline V gene data show CDR1 as DFQATT and CDR2 as SNEGSKA (reference sequence). CDR3 length equals 15 residues. Each CDR3 protein gets one entry after TCRdb re-called the 5' RACE reads with MiXCR. Among 1,800,000 or so distinct CDR3 sequences listed, less than 35% were seen once. The chain employs TRBV20-1 and TRBJ2-3; 7 nucleotides line up with TRBD2. The sequencing input was cord blood. The TCR originated in a newborn girl in good health. CDR3 coding DNA: TGCAGTGCCCGAGGTTGGGCCCTGGGAGGGGATACGCAGTATTTT. Translating it yields CSARGWALGGDTQYF.